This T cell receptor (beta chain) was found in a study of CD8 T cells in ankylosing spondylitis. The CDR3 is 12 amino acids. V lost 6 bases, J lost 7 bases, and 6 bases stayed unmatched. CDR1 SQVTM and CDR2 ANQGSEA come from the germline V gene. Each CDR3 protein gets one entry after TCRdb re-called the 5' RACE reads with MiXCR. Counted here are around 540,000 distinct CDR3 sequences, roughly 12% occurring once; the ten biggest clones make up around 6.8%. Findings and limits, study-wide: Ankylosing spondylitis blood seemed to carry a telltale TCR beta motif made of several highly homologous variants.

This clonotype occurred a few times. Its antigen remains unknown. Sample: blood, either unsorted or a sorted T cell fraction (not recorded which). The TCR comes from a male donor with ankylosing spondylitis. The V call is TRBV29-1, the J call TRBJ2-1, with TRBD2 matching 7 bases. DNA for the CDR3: TGCAGCGTAAAGACTAGCTTTAATGAGCAGTTCTTC. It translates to CSVKTSFNEQFF.